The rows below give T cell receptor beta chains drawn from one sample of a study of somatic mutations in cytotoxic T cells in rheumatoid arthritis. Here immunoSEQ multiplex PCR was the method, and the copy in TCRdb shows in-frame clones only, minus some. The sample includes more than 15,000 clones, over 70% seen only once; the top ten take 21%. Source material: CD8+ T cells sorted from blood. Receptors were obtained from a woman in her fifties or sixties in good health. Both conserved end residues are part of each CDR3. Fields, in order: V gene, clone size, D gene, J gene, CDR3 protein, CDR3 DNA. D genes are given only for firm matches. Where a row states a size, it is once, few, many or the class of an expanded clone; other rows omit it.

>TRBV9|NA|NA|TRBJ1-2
CASMSNYGYTF
TGTGCCAGCATGAGCAACTATGGCTACACCTTC
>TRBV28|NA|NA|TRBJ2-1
CASSLQGYYNEQFF
TGTGCCAGCAGTTTGCAGGGGTACTACAATGAGCAGTTCTTC
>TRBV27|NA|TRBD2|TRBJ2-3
CASSYASGSTDTQYF
TGTGCCAGCAGTTACGCTAGCGGGAGCACAGATACGCAGTATTTT
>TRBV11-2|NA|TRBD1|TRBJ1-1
CASRTGGELRTEAFF
TGTGCCAGCAGGACAGGGGGCGAACTGCGCACTGAAGCTTTCTTT
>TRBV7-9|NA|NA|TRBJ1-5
CASSQGATNQPQHF
TGTGCCAGCAGCCAAGGGGCTACCAATCAGCCCCAGCATTTT
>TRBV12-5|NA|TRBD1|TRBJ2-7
CASAQGQGYEQYF
TGTGCTAGTGCCCAGGGACAGGGCTACGAGCAGTACTTC
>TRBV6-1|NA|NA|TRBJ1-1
CASSDGGSTEAFF
TGTGCCAGCAGTGATGGGGGGTCCACTGAAGCTTTCTTT
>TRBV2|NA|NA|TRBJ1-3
CASSEAAGSGSGNTIYF
TGTGCCAGCAGTGAAGCTGCGGGGTCCGGCTCTGGAAACACCATATATTTT
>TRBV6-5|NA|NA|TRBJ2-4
CDEPRAVVCQNIQYF
TGTGACGAACCGAGGGCAGTCGTTTGCCAAAACATTCAGTACTTC
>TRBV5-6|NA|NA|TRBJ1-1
CASSLARGPRNTEAFF
TGTGCCAGCAGCTTGGCCAGGGGACCGAGAAACACTGAAGCTTTCTTT
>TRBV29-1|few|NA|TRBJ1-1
CSVDTQNTEAFF
TGCAGCGTTGATACACAAAACACTGAAGCTTTCTTT
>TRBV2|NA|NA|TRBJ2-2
CASSVQGGGTGELFF
TGTGCCAGCAGTGTTCAAGGGGGGGGCACCGGGGAGCTGTTTTTT
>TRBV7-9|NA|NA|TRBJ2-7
CASSAPPGSPSYEQYF
TGTGCCAGCAGCGCCCCTCCGGGATCCCCGTCCTACGAGCAGTACTTC
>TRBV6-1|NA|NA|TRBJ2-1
CATRTAYNEQFF
TGTGCCACCCGGACGGCCTACAATGAGCAGTTCTTC
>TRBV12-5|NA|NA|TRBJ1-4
CASGLAPVAGATNEKLFF
TGTGCTAGTGGTTTGGCTCCAGTCGCTGGAGCAACTAATGAAAAACTGTTTTTT
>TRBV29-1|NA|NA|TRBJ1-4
CSVVTDDNEKLFF
TGCAGCGTTGTAACGGACGATAATGAAAAACTGTTTTTT
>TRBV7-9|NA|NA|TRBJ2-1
CASSLGGLPYNEQFF
TGTGCCAGCAGCCTAGGGGGGCTTCCCTACAATGAGCAGTTCTTC
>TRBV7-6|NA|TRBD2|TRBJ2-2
CASSTPSGVNTGELFF
TGTGCCAGCAGCACCCCTAGCGGGGTGAACACCGGGGAGCTGTTTTTT
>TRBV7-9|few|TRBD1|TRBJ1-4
CASRTGNEKLFF
TGTGCCAGCAGGACAGGGAATGAAAAACTGTTTTTT
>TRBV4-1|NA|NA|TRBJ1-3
CASTGDSSGNTIYF
TGCGCCAGCACCGGGGACTCCTCTGGAAACACCATATATTTT
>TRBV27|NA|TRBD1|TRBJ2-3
CASSSSLGTGGLNTQYF
TGTGCCAGCAGTTCAAGCCTAGGGACAGGAGGTTTGAATACGCAGTATTTT
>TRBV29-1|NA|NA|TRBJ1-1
CSARLDTEAFF
TGCAGCGCCCGTCTGGACACTGAAGCTTTCTTT
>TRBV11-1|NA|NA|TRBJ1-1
CASSPWTSPGTEAFF
TGTGCCAGCAGCCCCTGGACTAGTCCAGGCACTGAAGCTTTCTTT
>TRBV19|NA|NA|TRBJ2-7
CASSSQSGAEQYF
TGTGCCAGTAGCTCCCAGTCCGGAGCCGAGCAGTACTTC
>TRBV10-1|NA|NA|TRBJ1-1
CASSESAQVNTEAFF
TGCGCCAGCAGTGAGTCGGCACAGGTGAACACTGAAGCTTTCTTT
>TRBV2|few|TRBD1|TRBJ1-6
CASRPGTGSPLHF
TGTGCCAGCAGGCCCGGGACAGGGTCACCCCTCCACTTT
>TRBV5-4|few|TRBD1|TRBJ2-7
CASSPGTGNVYEQYF
TGTGCCAGCAGCCCCGGGACAGGGAACGTCTACGAGCAGTACTTC
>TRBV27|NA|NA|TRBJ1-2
CASSTRDLNYGYTF
TGTGCCAGCAGCACCCGGGACCTTAACTATGGCTACACCTTC
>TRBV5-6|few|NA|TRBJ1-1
CASSLVQAEAFF
TGTGCCAGCAGCTTGGTACAGGCTGAAGCTTTCTTT
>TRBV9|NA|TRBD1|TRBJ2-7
CASSLGTGGYEQYF
TGTGCCAGCAGCCTCGGGACAGGGGGCTACGAGCAGTACTTC
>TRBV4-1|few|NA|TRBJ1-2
CASRATEYGYTF
TGCGCCAGCAGGGCTACGGAATATGGCTACACCTTC
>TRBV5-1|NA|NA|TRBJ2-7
CASSLVPDPYEQYF
TGCGCCAGCAGCTTGGTTCCAGACCCATACGAGCAGTACTTC
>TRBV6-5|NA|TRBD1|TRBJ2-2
CASSPGQGYTGELFF
TGTGCCAGCAGTCCGGGACAGGGGTACACCGGGGAGCTGTTTTTT
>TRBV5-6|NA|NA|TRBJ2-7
CASSFAGYEQYF
TGTGCCAGCAGCTTTGCAGGCTACGAGCAGTACTTC
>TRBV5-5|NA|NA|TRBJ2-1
CASSLFQWGEQFF
TGTGCCAGCAGCTTGTTTCAATGGGGTGAGCAGTTCTTC
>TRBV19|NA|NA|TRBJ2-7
CASSAAVSYEQYF
TGTGCCAGTAGTGCGGCAGTCTCCTACGAGCAGTACTTC
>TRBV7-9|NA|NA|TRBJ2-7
CASSPPSLAYEQYF
TGTGCCAGCAGCCCGCCTTCCTTAGCCTACGAGCAGTACTTC
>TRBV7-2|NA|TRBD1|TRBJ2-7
CASSLVTGGPNEQYF
TGTGCCAGCAGCCTCGTTACAGGGGGCCCCAACGAGCAGTACTTC
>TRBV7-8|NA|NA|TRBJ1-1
CASSSTRVGTEAFF
TGTGCCAGCAGCTCTACGAGGGTGGGCACTGAAGCTTTCTTT
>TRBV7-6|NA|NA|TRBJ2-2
CASSSMTSIGELFF
TGTGCCAGCAGCTCGATGACTAGTATCGGGGAGCTGTTTTTT
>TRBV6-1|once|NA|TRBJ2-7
CASSESAASSYEQYF
TGTGCCAGCAGTGAATCAGCGGCGAGCTCCTACGAGCAGTACTTC
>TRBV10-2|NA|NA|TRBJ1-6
CASSEDSRNSPLHF
TGCGCCAGCAGTGAGGACTCAAGGAATTCACCCCTCCACTTT
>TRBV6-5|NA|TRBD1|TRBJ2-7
CASSYSRDRAYEQYF
TGTGCCAGCAGTTACTCTCGGGACAGGGCCTACGAGCAGTACTTC
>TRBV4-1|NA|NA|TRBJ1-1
CASSQDRAENTEAFF
TGCGCCAGCAGCCAAGATAGGGCGGAGAACACTGAAGCTTTCTTT
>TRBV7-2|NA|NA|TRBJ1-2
CASSLGEPPGTF
TGTGCCAGCAGCTTAGGAGAGCCCCCGGGCACCTTC
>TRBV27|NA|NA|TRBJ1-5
CASSFSPGDDQPQHF
TGTGCCAGCAGTTTCTCGCCGGGTGACGATCAGCCCCAGCATTTT
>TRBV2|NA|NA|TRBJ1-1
CASSEWAGAASFEAFF
TGTGCCAGCAGTGAATGGGCCGGGGCAGCAAGTTTTGAAGCTTTCTTT
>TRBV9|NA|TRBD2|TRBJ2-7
CASSVTSGTEQYF
TGTGCCAGCAGCGTCACTAGCGGGACTGAGCAGTACTTC
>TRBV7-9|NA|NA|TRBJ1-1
CASSLGGVNTEAFF
TGTGCCAGCAGCTTAGGTGGGGTGAACACTGAAGCTTTCTTT